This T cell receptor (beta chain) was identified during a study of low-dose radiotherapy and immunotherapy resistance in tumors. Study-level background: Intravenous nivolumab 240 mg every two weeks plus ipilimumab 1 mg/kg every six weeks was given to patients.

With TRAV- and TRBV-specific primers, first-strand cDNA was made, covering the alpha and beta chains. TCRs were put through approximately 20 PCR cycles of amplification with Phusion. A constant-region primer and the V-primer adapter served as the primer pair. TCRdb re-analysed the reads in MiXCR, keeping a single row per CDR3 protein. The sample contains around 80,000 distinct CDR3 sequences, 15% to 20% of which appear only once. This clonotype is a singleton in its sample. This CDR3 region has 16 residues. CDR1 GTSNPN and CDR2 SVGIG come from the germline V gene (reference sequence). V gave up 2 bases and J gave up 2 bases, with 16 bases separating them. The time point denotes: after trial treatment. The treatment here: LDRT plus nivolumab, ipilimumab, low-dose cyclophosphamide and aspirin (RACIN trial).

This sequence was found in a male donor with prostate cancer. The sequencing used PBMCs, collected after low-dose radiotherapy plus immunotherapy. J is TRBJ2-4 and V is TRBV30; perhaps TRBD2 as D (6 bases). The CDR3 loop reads CAWSPDWAGSKNIQYF. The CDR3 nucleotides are TGTGCCTGGAGTCCAGACTGGGCGGGGTCCAAAAACATTCAGTACTTC.